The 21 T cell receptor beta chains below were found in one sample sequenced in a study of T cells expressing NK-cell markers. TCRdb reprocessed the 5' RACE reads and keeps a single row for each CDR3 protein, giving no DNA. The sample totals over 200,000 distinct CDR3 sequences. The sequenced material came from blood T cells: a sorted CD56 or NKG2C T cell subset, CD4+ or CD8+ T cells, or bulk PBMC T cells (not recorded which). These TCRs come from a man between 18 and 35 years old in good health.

The CDR3 loop reads CASSLVADPSYEQYF. The chain couples TRBV5-5 to TRBJ2-7. The germline V gene encodes CDR1 SGHKS and CDR2 YYEKEE (reference sequence). The CDR3 loop spans 15 amino acids.

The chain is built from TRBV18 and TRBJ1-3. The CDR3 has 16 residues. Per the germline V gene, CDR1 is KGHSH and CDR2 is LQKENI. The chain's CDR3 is CASSPGLLNSGNTIYF.

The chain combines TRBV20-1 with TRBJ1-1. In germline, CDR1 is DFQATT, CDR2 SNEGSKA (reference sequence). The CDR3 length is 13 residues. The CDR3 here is CSAFPGVHTEAFF.

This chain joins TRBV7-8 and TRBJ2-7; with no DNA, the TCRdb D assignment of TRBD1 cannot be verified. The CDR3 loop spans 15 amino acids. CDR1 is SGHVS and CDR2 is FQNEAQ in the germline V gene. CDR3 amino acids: CASSSRRDRFYEQYF.

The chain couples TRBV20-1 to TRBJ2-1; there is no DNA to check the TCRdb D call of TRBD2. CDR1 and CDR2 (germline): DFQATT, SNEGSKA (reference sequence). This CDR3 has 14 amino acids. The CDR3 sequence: CSASQQGPGREQFF.

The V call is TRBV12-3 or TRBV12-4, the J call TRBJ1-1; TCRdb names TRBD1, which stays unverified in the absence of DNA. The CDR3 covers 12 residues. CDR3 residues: CASSPQGYRAFF.

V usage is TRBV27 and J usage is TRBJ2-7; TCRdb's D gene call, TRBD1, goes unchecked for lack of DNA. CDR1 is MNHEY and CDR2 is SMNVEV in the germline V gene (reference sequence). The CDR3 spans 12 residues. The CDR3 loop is CASGMTGWEQYF.

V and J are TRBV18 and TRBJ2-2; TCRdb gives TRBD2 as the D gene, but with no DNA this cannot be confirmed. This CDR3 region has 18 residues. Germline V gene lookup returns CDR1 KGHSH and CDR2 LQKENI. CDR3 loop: CASSPWRGIRRNTGELFF.

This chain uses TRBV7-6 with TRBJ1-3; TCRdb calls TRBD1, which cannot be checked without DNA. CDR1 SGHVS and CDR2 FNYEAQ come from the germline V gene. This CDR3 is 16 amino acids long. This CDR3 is CASSFSGDSLGNTIYF.

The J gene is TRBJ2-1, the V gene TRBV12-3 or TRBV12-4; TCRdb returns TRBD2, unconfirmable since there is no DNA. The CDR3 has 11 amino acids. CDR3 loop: CASRTLAGEFF.

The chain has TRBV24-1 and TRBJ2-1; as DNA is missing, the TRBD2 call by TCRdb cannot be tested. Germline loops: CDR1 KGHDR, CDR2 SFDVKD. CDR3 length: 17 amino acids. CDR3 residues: CATSDYRLAGGYNEQFF.

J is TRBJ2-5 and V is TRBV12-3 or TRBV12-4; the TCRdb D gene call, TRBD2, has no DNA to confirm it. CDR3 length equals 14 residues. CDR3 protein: CASRGSGRGGTQYF.

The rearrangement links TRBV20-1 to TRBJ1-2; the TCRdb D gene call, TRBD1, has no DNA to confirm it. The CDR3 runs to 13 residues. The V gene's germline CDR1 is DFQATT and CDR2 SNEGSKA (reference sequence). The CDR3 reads CSARRGAEYGYTF.

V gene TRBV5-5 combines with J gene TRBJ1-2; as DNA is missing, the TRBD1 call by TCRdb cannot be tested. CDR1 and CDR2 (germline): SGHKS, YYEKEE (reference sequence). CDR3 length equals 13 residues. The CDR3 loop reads CASRPTGPYGYTF.

The CDR3 protein is CASKGDGTGELFF. The chain has TRBV5-6 and TRBJ2-2; TCRdb indicates TRBD1, and absent DNA this call remains unverified. This CDR3 region has 13 residues. Per the germline V gene, CDR1 is SGHDT and CDR2 is YYEEEE.

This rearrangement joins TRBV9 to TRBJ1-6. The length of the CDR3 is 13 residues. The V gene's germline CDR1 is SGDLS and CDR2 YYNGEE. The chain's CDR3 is CASDKGVNSPLHF.

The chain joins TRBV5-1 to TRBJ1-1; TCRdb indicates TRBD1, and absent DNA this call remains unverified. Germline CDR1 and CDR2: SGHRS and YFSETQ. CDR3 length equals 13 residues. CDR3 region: CASREVSNTEAFF.

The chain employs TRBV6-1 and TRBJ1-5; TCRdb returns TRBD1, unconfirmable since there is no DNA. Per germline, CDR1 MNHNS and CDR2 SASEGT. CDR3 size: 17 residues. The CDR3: CASSEARRTRVGQPQHF.

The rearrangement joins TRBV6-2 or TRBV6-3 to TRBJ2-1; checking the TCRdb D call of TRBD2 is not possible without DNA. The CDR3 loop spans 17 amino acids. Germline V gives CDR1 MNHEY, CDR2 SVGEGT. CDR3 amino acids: CASSYTSPARLYNEQFF.

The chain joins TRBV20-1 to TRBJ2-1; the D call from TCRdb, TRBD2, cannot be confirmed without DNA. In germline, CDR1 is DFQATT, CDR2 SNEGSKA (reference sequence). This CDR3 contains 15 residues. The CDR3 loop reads CSARDHGRGYNEQFF.

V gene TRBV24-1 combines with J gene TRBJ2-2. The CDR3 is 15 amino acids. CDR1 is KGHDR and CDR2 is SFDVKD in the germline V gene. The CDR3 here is CATSGLAANTGELFF.